Ten or more counts support the clone carrying this T cell receptor beta chain. These data originate in a study of human T cells and chemical hapten exposure. As for the study in general: Women made up most patients, who had alopecia areata, totalis or universalis. Among samples, TCR yields varied mainly because of small differences in pooled library volume.

The CDR3 extends over 14 amino acids. Germline CDR1 reads DFQATT; CDR2 reads SNEGSKA (reference sequence). V shed 5 bases and J shed 0 bases, with 12 bases lying between them. Time point described: pre-sensitization, week 0. Treatment described: therapeutic diphenylcyclopropenone sensitization with weekly scalp DPC. Individual cDNA molecules had unique molecular identifiers attached to them by the library. Under the authors' procedure: Sample TCR totals centred on a median of roughly 96,000, ranging about 20,000 to 700,000. TCRdb independently ran MiXCR on the RACE reads; one entry per CDR3 protein. These V and J calls derive from TCRdb rather than the authors' analysis. The sample carries some 400,000 distinct CDR3 sequences, 5% to 6.5% recorded once.

The sequencing here drew on whole blood, taken in connection with sensitization to the hapten diphenylcyclopropenone (DPC). This sequence joins TRBV20-1 and TRBJ2-3; D remains ambiguous. The TCR was taken from a woman in her fifties or sixties with alopecia areata. Some clones in this sample may be carry-over from other donors' samples. This CDR3 is CSAVGYGSTDTQYF. The DNA for the CDR3 is TGCAGTGCTGTCGGTTACGGTAGCACAGATACGCAGTATTTT.